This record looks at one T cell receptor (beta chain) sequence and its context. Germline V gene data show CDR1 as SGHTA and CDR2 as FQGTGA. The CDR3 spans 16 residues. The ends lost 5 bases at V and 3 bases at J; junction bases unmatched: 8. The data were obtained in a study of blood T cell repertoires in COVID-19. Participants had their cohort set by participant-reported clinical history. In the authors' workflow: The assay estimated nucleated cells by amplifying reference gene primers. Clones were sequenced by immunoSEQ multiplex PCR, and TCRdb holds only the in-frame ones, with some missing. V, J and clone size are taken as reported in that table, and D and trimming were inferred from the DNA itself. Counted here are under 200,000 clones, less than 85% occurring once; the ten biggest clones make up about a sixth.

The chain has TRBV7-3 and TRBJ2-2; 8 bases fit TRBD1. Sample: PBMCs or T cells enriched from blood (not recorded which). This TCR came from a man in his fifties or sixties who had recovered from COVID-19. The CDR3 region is CASSKNPRGHTGELFF. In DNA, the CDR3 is TGTGCCAGCAGCAAAAACCCCAGGGGGCACACCGGGGAGCTGTTTTTT.